This entry lists 10 T cell receptor beta chains sequenced from one sample in a study of post-analysis software for immune sequencing data. Notes on the study in general: Patients showed TRBV5-6, TRBV5-1 and TRBV20-1 among a handful of TRBV segments more frequent than in controls.

Researchers reported that TCR beta cDNA libraries carried unique molecular identifiers. TCRdb re-called the PCR reads with MiXCR, one entry per CDR3 protein. The data contain around 770,000 distinct CDR3 sequences, 35% to 55% of them seen just once; the ten biggest clones take up roughly 5%. Antigens for these TCRs are unknown. The sequencing sample was made of blood. The receptors derive from a girl under 18 with multiple sclerosis.

The chain uses TRBV28 and TRBJ2-1; tentative D call: TRBD2 (6 bases). This CDR3 is 14 amino acids long. Looked up from germline, CDR1 is MDHEN and CDR2 is SYDVKM. Trimming left V 6 bases short and J 8 bases short, with 17 bases between. The CDR3 loop reads CASRPAGLGDEQFF. As DNA, the CDR3 is TGTGCCAGCAGGCCAGCGGGTCTGGGCGATGAGCAGTTCTTC. The full variable domain, its missing parts supplied by reference TRBV28 and TRBJ2-1, is DVKVTQSSRYLVKRTGEKVFLECVQDMDHENMFWYRQDPGLGLRLIYFSYDVKMKEKGDIPEGYSVSREKKERFSLILESASTNQTSMYLCASRPAGLGDEQFFGPGTRLTVL.

This chain connects TRBV11-3 to TRBJ2-1; no clear D. The V end lost 6 bases, the J end lost 5 bases, and 14 bases lay between the germline ends. Germline CDR1 and CDR2: SGHNT and YENEEA. This CDR3 has 14 amino acids. The CDR3 nucleotides are TGTGCCAGCAGGTCTGAGGTCCATCACAATGAGCAGTTCTTC. This gives the protein CASRSEVHHNEQFF.

As for this clonotype: A junction boundary mismatches the germline segment, possibly from a read error. This chain uses TRBV25-1 with TRBJ1-1; 10 bases match TRBD1. The length of the CDR3 is 16 residues. Germline loops: CDR1 MGHDK, CDR2 SYGVNS. CDR3 loop: CTSSDLTDRGLTETFF. CDR3 coding DNA: TGTACCAGCAGTGACCTTACTGACAGGGGGCTAACTGAAACTTTCTTT. Full variable domain (missing parts from reference TRBV25-1 and TRBJ1-1): EADIYQTPRYLVIGTGKKITLECSQTMGHDKMYWYQQDPGMELHLIHYSYGVNSTEKGDLSSESTVSRIRTEHFPLTLESARPSHTSQYLCTSSDLTDRGLTETFFGQGTRLTVV.

This clonotype was seen a few times. The V call is TRBV6-5, the J call TRBJ1-6; possibly TRBD1 for D (5 bases). Germline CDR1 and CDR2: MNHEY and SVGAGI. V dropped 0 bases and J dropped 8 bases, with 11 bases sitting between them. CDR3 length equals 15 residues. CDR3 sequence reads: CASSYSGDTYSPLHF. The CDR3 nucleotides are TGTGCCAGCAGTTACTCGGGGGATACCTATTCACCCCTCCACTTT.

CDR3 DNA: TGTGCCAGCAGTTTCGGACAGCCGAACACCGGGGAGCTGTTTTTT. Encoded protein: CASSFGQPNTGELFF. The chain employs TRBV2 and TRBJ2-2; maybe TRBD1 (6 bases). Trimming cost V 5 bases and J 0 bases, with 10 bases left between them. This CDR3 comprises 15 residues. Germline loops: CDR1 SNHLY, CDR2 FYNNEI.

In its sample, this clonotype was seen a few times. This chain joins TRBV20-1 and TRBJ2-4; D gene ambiguous. The CDR3 totals 14 residues. Germline-derived CDR1 and CDR2 are DFQATT and SNEGSKA (reference sequence). Deletions cut 6 bases from V and 1 base from J, with 13 bases between. The CDR3 loop is CSAVRDAAKNIQYF. The CDR3 bases are TGCAGTGCCGTTCGAGATGCCGCCAAAAACATTCAGTACTTC.

This chain links TRBV6-5 with TRBJ2-3, with 7 bases identical to TRBD2. V lost 4 bases, J lost 4 bases, and 14 bases stayed unmatched. Looked up from germline, CDR1 is MNHEY and CDR2 is SVGAGI. The CDR3 covers 17 residues. DNA for the CDR3: TGTGCCAGCAGTTCCGACCCGGGACTACGTACCCCAGATACGCAGTATTTT. As protein: CASSSDPGLRTPDTQYF.

The V and J genes are TRBV20-1 and TRBJ1-6, with 9 bases lining up with TRBD1. Looked up from germline, CDR1 is DFQATT and CDR2 is SNEGSKA (reference sequence). The trim removed 4 bases at V and 10 bases at J, leaving 8 bases unmatched. The CDR3 sequence is 14 residues long. This CDR3 reads CSATRQGGWSPLHF. Here the CDR3 DNA reads TGCAGTGCTACCCGACAGGGGGGATGGTCACCCCTCCACTTT.

This clonotype occurred a few times. The V gene is TRBV4-3, the J gene TRBJ2-1; D unclear. V lost 0 bases, J lost 1 base, and 13 bases lay in between. The length of the CDR3 is 17 residues. Germline V gene lookup returns CDR1 LGHNA and CDR2 YSLEER. The CDR3 loop reads CASSQEAFPASYNEQFF. CDR3 coding DNA: TGCGCCAGCAGCCAAGAGGCCTTTCCCGCATCCTACAATGAGCAGTTCTTC.

Of note for this clonotype: Mismatch with germline at one junction end may stem from a read error. The chain employs TRBV4-2 and TRBJ2-7; D perhaps matches TRBD2 (7 bases). Per the germline V gene, CDR1 is LGHNA and CDR2 is YNFKEQ. The CDR3 is made up of 14 amino acids. The CDR3 protein is CASSLYGGGYERYF. CDR3 DNA sequence: TGTGCCAGCAGCCTTTATGGCGGGGGCTACGAGCGGTACTTC.